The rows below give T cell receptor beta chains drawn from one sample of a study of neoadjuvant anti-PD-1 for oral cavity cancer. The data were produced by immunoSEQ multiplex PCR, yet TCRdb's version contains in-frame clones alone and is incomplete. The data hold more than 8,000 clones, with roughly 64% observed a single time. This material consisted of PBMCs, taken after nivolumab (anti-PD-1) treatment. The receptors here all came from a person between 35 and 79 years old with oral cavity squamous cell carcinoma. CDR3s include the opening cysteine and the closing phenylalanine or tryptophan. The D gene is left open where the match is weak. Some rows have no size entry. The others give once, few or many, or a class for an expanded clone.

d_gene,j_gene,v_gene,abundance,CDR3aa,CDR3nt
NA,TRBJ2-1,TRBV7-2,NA,CASSLAENLAGTSSYNEQFF,TGTGCCAGCAGCTTAGCAGAAAACCTTGCCGGGACCAGCTCCTACAATGAGCAGTTCTTC
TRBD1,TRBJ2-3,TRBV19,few,CASSPGTGGKDTQYF,TGTGCCAGTAGTCCTGGGACAGGGGGCAAGGATACGCAGTATTTT
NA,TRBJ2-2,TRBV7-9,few,CASSPGLINTGELFF,TGTGCCAGCAGCCCGGGACTGATAAACACCGGGGAGCTGTTTTTT
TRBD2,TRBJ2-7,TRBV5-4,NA,CASSEVAGPYEQYF,TGTGCCAGCAGCGAGGTAGCGGGGCCTTACGAGCAGTACTTC
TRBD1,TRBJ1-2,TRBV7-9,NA,CASSRDRSYNYGYTF,TGTGCCAGCAGCCGGGACAGAAGCTATAACTATGGCTACACCTTC
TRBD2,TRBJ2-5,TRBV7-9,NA,CASSLGGSGAQETQYF,TGTGCCAGCAGCTTAGGAGGCAGCGGGGCTCAAGAGACCCAGTACTTC
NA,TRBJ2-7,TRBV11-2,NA,CASSLVVSDYEQYF,TGTGCCAGCAGCTTAGTCGTAAGTGACTACGAGCAGTACTTC
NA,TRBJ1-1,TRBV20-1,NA,CSAPNRVLAFF,TGCAGTGCCCCAAACAGGGTGTTGGCTTTCTTT
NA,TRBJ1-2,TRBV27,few,CASSLRGTIYGYTF,TGTGCCAGCAGTTTGAGGGGTACTATCTATGGCTACACCTTC
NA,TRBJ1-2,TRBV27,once,CASSLWGPLSYGYTF,TGTGCCAGCAGTTTATGGGGCCCGCTGAGCTATGGCTACACCTTC
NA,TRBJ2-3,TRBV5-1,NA,CASSPLGGRTFPDTQYF,TGCGCCAGCAGCCCCCTTGGGGGGCGCACATTCCCAGATACGCAGTATTTT
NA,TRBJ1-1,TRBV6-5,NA,CASGPGYTEAFF,TGTGCCAGCGGCCCGGGCTACACTGAAGCTTTCTTT
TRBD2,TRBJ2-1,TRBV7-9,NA,CASSLGVAGGDEQFF,TGTGCCAGCAGCTTAGGAGTAGCGGGAGGTGATGAGCAGTTCTTC
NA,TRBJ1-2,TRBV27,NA,CASSPPRGTYGYTF,TGTGCCAGCAGTCCTCCTCGGGGCACCTATGGCTACACCTTC
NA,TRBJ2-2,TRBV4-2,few,CASSQDPGGTGELFF,TGTGCCAGCAGCCAAGATCCAGGGGGGACCGGGGAGCTGTTTTTT
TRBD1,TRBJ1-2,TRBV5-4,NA,CASSLGDRGGVYGYTF,TGTGCCAGCAGCTTGGGGGACAGGGGAGGGGTTTATGGCTACACCTTC
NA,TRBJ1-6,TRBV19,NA,CASNPGPHNSPLHF,TGTGCCAGTAATCCGGGACCCCATAATTCACCCCTCCACTTT
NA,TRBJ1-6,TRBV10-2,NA,CASSASGVGSPLHF,TGCGCCAGCAGTGCGTCAGGGGTCGGTTCACCCCTCCACTTT
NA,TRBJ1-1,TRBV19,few,CASSIRQINTEAFF,TGTGCCAGTAGCATCAGACAGATCAACACTGAAGCTTTCTTT
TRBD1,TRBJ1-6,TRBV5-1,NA,CASSRWTGELSPLHF,TGCGCCAGCAGCCGATGGACAGGGGAATTGTCACCCCTCCACTTT
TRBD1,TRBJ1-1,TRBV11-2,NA,CASSRQGAYEAFF,TGTGCCAGCAGCAGACAGGGGGCTTATGAAGCTTTCTTT
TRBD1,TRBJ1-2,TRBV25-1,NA,CASSSRDSLLYGYTF,TGTGCCAGCAGTTCCCGGGACAGCCTCCTCTATGGCTACACCTTC
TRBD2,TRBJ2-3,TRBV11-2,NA,CASSLSRLWREDTDTQYF,TGTGCCAGCAGCTTGTCGAGGCTTTGGCGGGAGGACACAGATACGCAGTATTTT
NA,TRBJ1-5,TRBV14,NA,CASSNQGSPQHF,TGTGCCAGCAGCAACCAGGGTTCTCCCCAGCATTTT
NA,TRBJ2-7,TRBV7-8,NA,CASSLEQEGEQYF,TGTGCCAGCAGCTTAGAGCAGGAGGGCGAGCAGTACTTC
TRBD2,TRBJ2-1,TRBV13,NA,CASSLVAGGVYNEQFF,TGTGCCAGCAGCTTAGTGGCGGGGGGGGTCTACAATGAGCAGTTCTTC
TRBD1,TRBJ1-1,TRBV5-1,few,CASSLGDRGNTEAFF,TGCGCCAGCAGCTTGGGGGACAGGGGTAACACTGAAGCTTTCTTT
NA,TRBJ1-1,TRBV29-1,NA,CSVVVVGYGEAFF,TGCAGCGTTGTCGTGGTGGGGTATGGTGAAGCTTTCTTT
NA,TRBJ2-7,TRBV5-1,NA,CASSSSGKLTYEQYF,TGCGCCAGCAGTTCCTCAGGAAAGCTAACCTACGAGCAGTACTTC
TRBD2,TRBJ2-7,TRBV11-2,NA,CASSLESAGAYEQYF,TGTGCCAGCAGCTTAGAATCAGCGGGAGCCTACGAGCAGTACTTC
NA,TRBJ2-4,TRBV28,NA,CATNRVGNIQYF,TGTGCCACCAACAGGGTTGGGAACATTCAGTACTTC
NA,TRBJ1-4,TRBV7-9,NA,CASNSKQGYPNEKLFF,TGTGCCAGCAACTCGAAACAGGGTTACCCGAATGAAAAACTGTTTTTT
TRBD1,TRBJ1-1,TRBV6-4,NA,CASSVRTGDTEAFF,TGTGCCAGCAGTGTCCGGACAGGGGACACTGAAGCTTTCTTT
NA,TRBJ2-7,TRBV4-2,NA,CASSQLSSGPYEQYF,TGTGCCAGCAGCCAACTTAGTAGCGGACCCTACGAGCAGTACTTC
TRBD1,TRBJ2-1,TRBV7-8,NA,CASSPPGQGAYEQFF,TGTGCCAGCAGCCCCCCCGGACAGGGGGCTTATGAGCAGTTCTTC
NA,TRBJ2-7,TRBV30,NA,CAWSFSVEQYF,TGTGCCTGGAGTTTTTCAGTCGAGCAGTACTTC
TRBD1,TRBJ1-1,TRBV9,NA,CASSVRDRGNTEAFF,TGTGCCAGCAGCGTCCGGGACAGGGGTAACACTGAAGCTTTCTTT
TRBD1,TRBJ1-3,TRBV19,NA,CASSRGQLSGNTIYF,TGTGCCAGTAGTAGGGGACAGCTCTCTGGAAACACCATATATTTT
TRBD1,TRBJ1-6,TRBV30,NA,CAWIHRDRGFSPLHF,TGTGCCTGGATTCACCGGGACAGGGGGTTTTCACCCCTCCACTTT
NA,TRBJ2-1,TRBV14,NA,CASSRARGVHEQFF,TGTGCCAGCAGCAGGGCCCGGGGAGTGCATGAGCAGTTCTTC